Below, 26 T cell receptor beta chains from the same sample are listed, as sequenced in a study of human T cells and chemical hapten exposure. TCRdb used MiXCR to reprocess the RACE reads, holding one entry per CDR3 protein. The repertoire includes 50,000 or so distinct CDR3 sequences, less than 10% of them detected once, and around 4% sits in the top ten. Time point indicated: patch test 1, 2 weeks after DPC sensitization. Documented treatment: therapeutic diphenylcyclopropenone sensitization with weekly scalp DPC. Sequencing used whole blood, obtained in connection with sensitization to the hapten diphenylcyclopropenone (DPC). The receptors stem from a woman aged 45 to 65 with alopecia areata. Some clones in this sample may be carry-over from other donors' samples.

This clonotype was counted a few times. The chain combines TRBV12-3 or TRBV12-4 with TRBJ2-2, with D perhaps matching TRBD1 (5 bases). V gave up 2 bases and J gave up 4 bases, with 11 bases separating them. This CDR3 spans 15 amino acids. The CDR3 is CASSLMQGGTGELFF. The CDR3 DNA reads TGTGCCAGCAGTTTAATGCAGGGTGGCACCGGGGAGCTGTTTTTT.

The sample holds many counts of this clonotype. CDR3 sequence: CASSLEVAGGNEQFF. DNA for the CDR3: TGTGCCAGCAGCTTAGAAGTTGCGGGAGGGAATGAGCAGTTCTTC. V usage is TRBV7-9 and J usage is TRBJ2-1, with 9 bases lining up with TRBD2. After removal of 1 base from V and 7 bases from J, the junction contained 5 bases not matched to a gene. Germline V lookup: CDR1 SEHNR, CDR2 FQNEAQ (reference sequence). The CDR3 sequence is 15 residues long.

As to this clonotype: This may arise from a read error, as a much more abundant clone is one base away. This sequence joins TRBV11-3 and TRBJ2-3; 9 nucleotides line up with TRBD1. This CDR3 region has 15 residues. Germline V CDR1 and CDR2: SGHNT, YENEEA. The CDR3 bases are TGTGCCAGCAGCTCGGGACAGGGTGGGACAGAAACGCAGTATTTT. Translation: CASSSGQGGTETQYF.

By frequency in the sample, this clonotype is medium-sized. The rearrangement uses TRBV7-2 and TRBJ2-5; 14 bases match TRBD2. The CDR3 is made up of 15 amino acids. V trimming: 8 bases; J trimming: 5 bases; junction bases outside the gene matches: 7. Germline V gene data show CDR1 as SGHTA and CDR2 as FQGNSA. CDR3 DNA sequence: TGTGCCAGCGGGACTAGCGGGAGCCGGTTGGAGACCCAGTACTTC. It specifies CASGTSGSRLETQYF.

A note on this clonotype: This could be a read error, since a much larger clone is one nucleotide away. CDR3 sequence reads: CASRSLDTDTQYF. In DNA, the CDR3 is TGTGCCAGCAGGTCTCTAGACACAGATACGCAGTATTTT. The chain uses TRBV7-9 and TRBJ2-3; D is undetermined. This CDR3 comprises 13 residues. Germline V lookup: CDR1 SEHNR, CDR2 FQNEAQ (reference sequence). Trimming took 6 bases from V and 2 from J, leaving 9 bases between them. Using reference TRBV7-9 and TRBJ2-3 for the parts outside the CDR3, the full variable domain is DTGVSQNPRHKITKRGQNVTFRCDPISEHNRLYWYRQTLGQGPEFLTYFQNEAQLEKSRLLSDRFSAERPKGSFSTLEIQRTEQGDSAMYLCASRSLDTDTQYFGPGTRLTVL.

This clonotype has a handful of counts. The rearrangement uses TRBV20-1 and TRBJ1-3; D unclear. The CDR3 sequence is 13 residues long. V lost 7 bases to trimming and J lost 7 bases, with 17 bases between them. Germline V gives CDR1 DFQATT, CDR2 SNEGSKA (reference sequence). The CDR3: CSVPRPGRNTIYF. The CDR3 region has the DNA TGCAGTGTTCCACGACCAGGCCGTAACACCATATATTTT.

V gene TRBV25-1 combines with J gene TRBJ2-5, with TRBD1 matching 9 bases. The trim removed 2 bases at V and 5 bases at J, leaving 6 bases unmatched. The CDR3 runs to 15 residues. CDR1 MGHDK and CDR2 SYGVNS come from the germline V gene. The CDR3, as DNA: TGTGCCAGCAGTGAAACAGGGGGCGCCTGGGAGACCCAGTACTTC. The encoded protein is CASSETGGAWETQYF.

At least ten counts were recorded for this clonotype. V usage is TRBV11-2 and J usage is TRBJ2-1, with D possibly TRBD2 on 6 matching bases. This CDR3 comprises 16 residues. Germline CDR1 and CDR2: SGHAT and FQNNGV. V was shortened by 3 bases and J by 0 bases, with 12 bases between the two germline ends. The CDR3: CASSFWDGSSYNEQFF. CDR3 nucleotides: TGTGCCAGCAGCTTTTGGGACGGGAGCTCCTACAATGAGCAGTTCTTC. Variable domain in full (rest from reference TRBV11-2 and TRBJ2-1): EAGVAQSPRYKIIEKRQSVAFWCNPISGHATLYWYQQILGQGPKLLIQFQNNGVVDDSQLPKDRFSAERLKGVDSTLKIQPAKLEDSAVYLCASSFWDGSSYNEQFFGPGTRLTVL.

Ten or more counts support this clonotype. The genes are TRBV28 and TRBJ1-2, with D perhaps TRBD1 (5 bases). CDR3 length: 11 residues. V was pared by 5 bases and J by 8 bases, with 9 bases between. Looked up from germline, CDR1 is MDHEN and CDR2 is SYDVKM. The CDR3: CASSPGFGYTF. In nucleotides, the CDR3 is TGTGCCAGCAGTCCAGGGTTCGGCTACACCTTC.

This clonotype occurred many times. V is TRBV20-1 and J is TRBJ2-3; possibly TRBD1 for D (5 bases). The CDR3 runs to 13 residues. CDR1 DFQATT and CDR2 SNEGSKA come from the germline V gene (reference sequence). The germline V and J ends were trimmed by 6 bases and 2 bases, with 12 bases remaining between them. CDR3 nucleotide sequence: TGCAGTGCCAAGGACACGAACACAGATACGCAGTATTTT. Its translation is CSAKDTNTDTQYF.

This clonotype was picked up a small number of times. V is TRBV18 and J is TRBJ2-1, with TRBD2 matching over 9 bases. The CDR3 is 16 residues long. Germline-derived CDR1 and CDR2 are KGHSH and LQKENI. V was pared by 0 bases and J by 7 bases, with 7 bases of the junction left unmatched. The CDR3 DNA reads TGTGCCAGCTCACCACCGGCATTAGCGGGGGTTAATGAGCAGTTCTTC. Translating it yields CASSPPALAGVNEQFF.

The J gene is TRBJ2-5, the V gene TRBV15; 10 bases line up with TRBD2. J was trimmed by 9 bases and V by 5 bases; bases with no gene match: 12. This CDR3 contains 15 residues. Germline lookup yields CDR1 LNHNV and CDR2 YYDKDF (reference sequence). The CDR3 region has the DNA TGTGCCACCAGCGCAACCGTAGCGGGAGGAAGGGCCCAGTACTTC. Translated, it gives CATSATVAGGRAQYF.

There are many counts of this clonotype. This chain uses TRBV28 with TRBJ2-7; D gene ambiguous. The CDR3 is 17 amino acids. Germline V gene sequence: CDR1 MDHEN, CDR2 SYDVKM. The germline V and J ends were trimmed by 8 bases and 3 bases, with 26 bases remaining between them. In DNA form, the CDR3 reads TGTGCCAGCCGGACCGACCAAGGTTTCGGCAGCCTCTACGAGCAGTACTTC. Protein sequence: CASRTDQGFGSLYEQYF.

The chain joins TRBV6-2 or TRBV6-3 to TRBJ2-3, with a tentative D call TRBD2 (6 bases). The CDR3 has 12 amino acids. CDR1 MNHEY and CDR2 SVGEGT come from the germline V gene. The germline V and J ends were trimmed by 2 bases and 6 bases, with 6 bases remaining between them. For the CDR3, the DNA is TGTGCCAGCAGTTACCGGGGGGATACGCAGTATTTT. Translating it yields CASSYRGDTQYF.

Regarding this clonotype: Just one base apart from a much larger clone, this may be a read error. The chain uses TRBV6-5 and TRBJ1-1; the D gene is possibly TRBD1 (5 bases). Germline V gene data show CDR1 as MNHEY and CDR2 as SVGAGI. This CDR3 contains 14 residues. V was pared by 0 bases and J by 5 bases, with 10 bases between. The CDR3 spells CASSYSLGVTEAFF. The DNA of the CDR3 is TGTGCCAGCAGTTACTCGCTGGGGGTGACTGAAGCTTTCTTT.

This clonotype has a count of ten or more. The CDR3: CASSFSGGSYNEQFF. CDR3 nucleotide sequence: TGTGCCAGCAGCTTTAGCGGGGGATCCTACAATGAGCAGTTCTTC. The rearrangement links TRBV7-6 to TRBJ2-1, with 9 positions matching TRBD2. Germline loops: CDR1 SGHVS, CDR2 FNYEAQ. CDR3 length equals 15 residues. Trimming at V came to 3 bases and at J to 1 base, leaving 1 base not matched to a gene.

The table lists this clonotype with many counts. The chain combines TRBV24-1 with TRBJ2-3; D tentatively reads TRBD1 or TRBD2 (5 bases each). This CDR3 comprises 11 residues. Trimming pared 9 bases from V and 4 bases from J, leaving 7 bases between. The germline V gene has CDR1 KGHDR and CDR2 SFDVKD. The CDR3 DNA reads as TGTGCCACCCAGGGAGCAGATACGCAGTATTTT. Translation gives CATQGADTQYF.

Points on this clonotype: A much bigger clone sits one base away, suggesting this may be a read error. This chain connects TRBV6-1 to TRBJ1-2, with D possibly being TRBD1 (6 bases). The V and J ends lost 7 bases and 8 bases respectively, with 20 bases between them. The germline CDR1 and CDR2 sequences are MNHNS and SASEGT. The CDR3 has 14 residues. The DNA for the CDR3 is TGTGCCAGCATTCCCAATCCTAACAGGGACGGCTACACCTTC. This codes for CASIPNPNRDGYTF.

In its sample, this clonotype was seen many times. This chain uses TRBV10-1 with TRBJ2-7; TRBD1 matches 9 bases. The CDR3 runs to 13 residues. The V segment lost 6 bases and the J segment 5 bases; nucleotides outside the gene matches: 5. The germline V gene has CDR1 WNHNN and CDR2 SYGVQD (reference sequence). The CDR3 DNA reads as TGCGCCAGCAGACCGGGACAGGGAGACGAGCAGTACTTC. The encoded protein is CASRPGQGDEQYF.

This clonotype was found many times. The CDR3 sequence is CAWSPGTSGTSSYEQYF. The CDR3 DNA reads TGTGCCTGGAGTCCAGGGACTAGCGGGACCAGCTCCTACGAGCAGTACTTC. The J gene is TRBJ2-7, the V gene TRBV30; TRBD2 matches 13 bases. V trimming: 2 bases; J trimming: 0 bases; junction bases outside the gene matches: 7. The length of the CDR3 is 17 residues. Germline V lookup: CDR1 GTSNPN, CDR2 SVGIG (reference sequence).

This clonotype was seen many times. This rearrangement joins TRBV6-5 to TRBJ2-3, with 7 bases aligning to TRBD2. The CDR3 has 15 amino acids. Germline loops: CDR1 MNHEY, CDR2 SVGAGI. With 6 bases clipped from V and 0 bases from J, the junction kept 6 bases outside the gene matches. The CDR3 loop is CASSPLATSTDTQYF. The CDR3 DNA follows: TGTGCCAGCAGCCCACTAGCGACTAGCACAGATACGCAGTATTTT.

This clonotype was detected ten times or more. This chain connects TRBV5-1 to TRBJ1-1; D remains ambiguous. From germline, CDR1 is SGHRS and CDR2 YFSETQ. The CDR3 length is 14 residues. Deletions cut 0 bases from V and 7 bases from J, with 13 bases between. The DNA of the CDR3 is TGCGCCAGCAGCTTGGAGGGCGGAAAATTTGAAGCTTTCTTT. Translated: CASSLEGGKFEAFF.

Ten or more counts support this clonotype. CDR3 residues: CASPGYSGTRGSYNEQFF. CDR3 DNA: TGTGCCTCCCCTGGGTATAGCGGGACCCGGGGCTCCTACAATGAGCAGTTCTTC. The chain is built from TRBV2 and TRBJ2-1, with 8 positions matching TRBD2. V lost 11 bases to trimming and J lost 0 bases; unmatched junction nucleotides: 18. CDR1 is SNHLY and CDR2 is FYNNEI in the germline V gene. This CDR3 is built from 18 residues.

This clonotype was seen only a few times. V and J are TRBV6-5 and TRBJ2-6; D ambiguous. Germline values: CDR1 MNHEY, CDR2 SVGAGI. The CDR3 spans 16 residues. The germline V and J ends were trimmed by 7 bases and 0 bases, with 13 bases remaining between them. CDR3 amino acids: CASTPAAVSGANVLTF. The CDR3 DNA sequence: TGTGCCAGCACCCCCGCCGCGGTCTCTGGGGCCAACGTCCTGACTTTC.

This clonotype showed up just a few times. The rearrangement links TRBV7-6 to TRBJ1-4; D uncertain. Germline lookup yields CDR1 SGHVS and CDR2 FNYEAQ. V was trimmed by 1 base and J by 8 bases, leaving 11 bases between them. The CDR3 sequence is 14 residues long. The chain's CDR3 is CASSLEGTGEKLFF. The CDR3 nucleotides read TGTGCCAGCAGCTTAGAGGGCACGGGGGAAAAACTGTTTTTT.

This sequence joins TRBV7-2 and TRBJ2-7; 7 nucleotides align to TRBD2. Trimming at V came to 4 bases and at J to 3 bases, leaving 9 bases not matched to a gene. Germline V lookup: CDR1 SGHTA, CDR2 FQGNSA. This CDR3 contains 15 residues. The CDR3 DNA follows: TGTGCCAGCAGCTCCTCCGGGACTATTGACTACGAGCAGTACTTC. Protein product: CASSSSGTIDYEQYF.